The 19 T cell receptor beta chains presented below share a single source sample, sequenced in a study of blood T cell repertoires in COVID-19. Method: immunoSEQ multiplex PCR; TCRdb's copy keeps in-frame clones and lacks some. Of around 89,000 clones listed, roughly 88% were seen once; the top ten hold about 0.51%. The sequenced material came from peripheral blood. Receptors originate from a man between 60 and 70 years old with acute or convalescent COVID-19.

The rearrangement links TRBV19 to TRBJ1-2, with TRBD1 as a possible D gene (6 bases). The V gene lost 6 bases and the J gene lost 8 bases, with 19 bases spanning the gap. This CDR3 is 14 amino acids long. The germline gives CDR1 LNHDA, CDR2 SQIVND (reference sequence). CDR3 loop: CASRLPGGQRGYTF. CDR3 nucleotide sequence: TGTGCCAGTAGATTACCCGGGGGGCAGCGCGGCTACACCTTC.

The J gene is TRBJ2-4, the V gene TRBV21-1; the table's TRBD1 call for D was not verified on the DNA. TRBV21-1 is labeled a pseudogene. The CDR3 is 16 amino acids. The chain's CDR3 is CASSKVGNRGPDIQYF. The CDR3, as DNA: TGTGCCAGCAGCAAAGTGGGTAACAGGGGGCCGGACATTCAGTACTTC.

The gene calls are TRBV27 and TRBJ1-5; D unclear. Trimming pared 2 bases from V and 0 bases from J, leaving 2 bases between. Germline assignment: CDR1 MNHEY and CDR2 SMNVEV (reference sequence). This CDR3 contains 13 residues. The CDR3 spells CASSLRSNQPQHF. In nucleotides, the CDR3 is TGTGCCAGCAGTTTACGTAGCAATCAGCCCCAGCATTTT.

Worth noting for this clone: The junction departs from germline at one end; a sequencing error may be responsible. The rearrangement uses TRBV12-3 or TRBV12-4 and TRBJ2-5, with D possibly TRBD2 on 6 matching bases. This CDR3 region has 11 residues. CDR3 sequence: CASRLTGTSDF. The CDR3 region has the DNA TGTGCCAGCAGATTGACCGGGACTTCAGACTTC.

The CDR3, as DNA: TGTGCCAGCAGCTTAGCCCTAGCGGGAGCCGGGGAGCAGTACTTC. Amino acids: CASSLALAGAGEQYF. The rearrangement links TRBV11-2 to TRBJ2-7; 10 nucleotides agree with TRBD2. Germline-derived CDR1 and CDR2 are SGHAT and FQNNGV. The CDR3 extends over 15 amino acids. J gave up 7 bases and V 1 base, and 7 bases lay outside the gene matches.

The rearrangement links TRBV4-2 to TRBJ2-7; D is possibly TRBD1 (6 bases). Germline CDR1 is LGHNA and CDR2 is YNFKEQ. With 3 bases removed from V and 7 bases from J, the gap between germline ends came to 10 bases. The CDR3 covers 12 residues. CDR3 sequence (DNA): TGTGCCAGCAGCCATGGTACAGGGGAGCAGTACTTC. Translation: CASSHGTGEQYF.

The CDR3 reads CASSIARTATETQYF. CDR3 in DNA: TGTGCCAGTAGTATAGCTAGGACAGCCACAGAGACCCAGTACTTC. The V call is TRBV19, the J call TRBJ2-5; D possibly corresponds to TRBD1 (6 bases). The CDR3 has 15 residues. Germline lookup yields CDR1 LNHDA and CDR2 SQIVND (reference sequence). The germline V and J ends were trimmed by 1 base and 4 bases, with 13 bases remaining between them.

V usage is TRBV10-3 and J usage is TRBJ2-3; a possible D gene is TRBD1 (5 bases). This CDR3 is built from 14 residues. V lost 3 bases and J lost 3, with 10 bases in between. From germline, CDR1 is ENHRY and CDR2 SYGVKD. CDR3 sequence: CAISDPTVTDTQYF. CDR3 bases: TGTGCCATCAGTGACCCGACAGTGACAGATACGCAGTATTTT.

This clone appeared a few times. The chain joins TRBV27 to TRBJ1-2; the match to TRBD1 covers 11 bases. The germline V gene has CDR1 MNHEY and CDR2 SMNVEV (reference sequence). J gave up 7 bases and V 2 bases, and 9 bases lay outside the gene matches. The CDR3 covers 16 residues. The CDR3 region is CASSLLRDRGESGYTF. The CDR3 bases are TGTGCCAGCAGTTTACTCCGGGACAGGGGGGAAAGTGGCTACACCTTC.

This chain links TRBV5-4 with TRBJ1-1; no definite D call. The CDR3 has 14 residues. The germline V gene has CDR1 SGHNT and CDR2 YYREEE (reference sequence). Trimming took 4 bases from V and 2 from J, leaving 12 bases between them. CDR3 residues: CASSPGWSNTEAFF. The CDR3 coding sequence is TGTGCCAGCAGCCCTGGCTGGTCCAACACTGAAGCTTTCTTT.

The chain recombines TRBV5-1 with TRBJ2-3; 7 nucleotides line up with TRBD1. V shed 3 bases and J 4 bases; nucleotides not matched to a gene: 5. Germline values: CDR1 SGHRS, CDR2 YFSETQ. This CDR3 is 14 amino acids long. Here the CDR3 reads CASSWGTAPDTQYF. In DNA, the CDR3 is TGCGCCAGCAGCTGGGGGACAGCTCCAGATACGCAGTATTTT.

This chain uses TRBV5-1 with TRBJ2-3, with D uncertain. This CDR3 has 16 amino acids. With 1 base removed from V and 5 bases from J, the gap between germline ends came to 17 bases. From germline, CDR1 is SGHRS and CDR2 YFSETQ. The CDR3 loop reads CASSLPLYKAGDTQYF. The CDR3 DNA is TGCGCCAGCAGCTTGCCCCTATACAAGGCAGGAGATACGCAGTATTTT.

The V gene is TRBV5-4, the J gene TRBJ2-5; D is undetermined. V was shortened by 7 bases and J by 1 base, with 17 bases between the two germline ends. From germline, CDR1 is SGHNT and CDR2 YYREEE (reference sequence). This CDR3 has 15 residues. Here the CDR3 DNA reads TGTGCCAGCTCCACTCCTATGGGCTCCCAAGAGACCCAGTACTTC. Translating gives CASSTPMGSQETQYF.

The V gene is TRBV20-1, the J gene TRBJ2-7, with D uncertain. Germline V gives CDR1 DFQATT, CDR2 SNEGSKA (reference sequence). The CDR3 contains 11 residues. Trimming pared 2 bases from V and 6 bases from J, leaving 8 bases between. The CDR3 DNA reads TGCAGTGCTAGACGTTTCCCCGAGCAGTACTTC. This gives the protein CSARRFPEQYF.

The chain joins TRBV15 to TRBJ1-3, with no clear D. Germline assignment: CDR1 LNHNV and CDR2 YYDKDF (reference sequence). Trimming took 2 bases from V and 4 from J, leaving 6 bases between them. The CDR3 has 13 amino acids. The CDR3 spells CATSRPGGNTIYF. In DNA form, the CDR3 reads TGTGCCACCAGCAGACCGGGGGGAAACACCATATATTTT. The variable domain in full, with the rest retrieved from reference TRBV15 and TRBJ1-3, is DAMVIQNPRYQVTQFGKPVTLSCSQTLNHNVMYWYQQKSSQAPKLLFHYYDKDFNNEADTPDNFQSRRPNTSFCFLDIRSPGLGDTAMYLCATSRPGGNTIYFGEGSWLTVV.

The chain is built from TRBV11-3 and TRBJ2-1, with D tentatively TRBD2 (6 bases). V lost 1 base and J 5 bases, leaving 12 bases between the germline ends. The germline gives CDR1 SGHNT, CDR2 YENEEA. This CDR3 contains 15 residues. The CDR3 spells CASSLAGVADNEQFF. For the CDR3, the DNA is TGTGCCAGCAGCTTAGCCGGGGTAGCGGACAATGAGCAGTTCTTC.

As concerns this clone: The germline gene is not matched at one end of the junction; a read error may be the cause. The V call is TRBV18, the J call TRBJ2-7; D remains unclear. This CDR3 comprises 12 residues. Germline V gene data show CDR1 as KGHSH and CDR2 as LQKENI. CDR3 region: CASSPPLGEPSF. CDR3 DNA sequence: TGTGCCAGCTCACCTCCTCTAGGTGAGCCGAGCTTC. The variable domain in full, with the rest retrieved from reference TRBV18 and TRBJ2-7, is NAGVMQNPRHLVRRRGQEARLRCSPMKGHSHVYWYRQLPEEGLKFMVYLQKENIIDESGMPKERFSAEFPKEGPSILRIQQVVRGDSAAYFCASSPPLGEPSFGPGTRLTVT.

The V call is TRBV11-3, the J call TRBJ2-3, with D hard to call. The CDR3 length is 15 residues. The germline gives CDR1 SGHNT, CDR2 YENEEA. Trimming left V 5 bases short and J 3 bases short, with 15 bases between. The CDR3 here is CASSPPGRMTDTQYF. The CDR3 region has the DNA TGTGCCAGCAGCCCCCCCGGCAGGATGACAGATACGCAGTATTTT. The full variable domain, rest sourced from reference TRBV11-3 and TRBJ2-3, is EAGVVQSPRYKIIEKKQPVAFWCNPISGHNTLYWYLQNLGQGPELLIRYENEEAVDDSQLPKDRFSAERLKGVDSTLKIQPAELGDSAVYLCASSPPGRMTDTQYFGPGTRLTVL.

The chain carries TRBV5-1 and TRBJ1-4; no clear D gene. Trimming took off 0 bases at V and 5 bases at J, with 11 bases between the two ends. The CDR3 runs to 15 residues. Germline V gene lookup returns CDR1 SGHRS and CDR2 YFSETQ. The CDR3 nucleotides read TGCGCCAGCAGCTTGGCCGGTCGTCCGAATGAAAAACTGTTTTTT. Amino acids: CASSLAGRPNEKLFF.